These 19 T cell receptor beta chains were all obtained from the same sample, sequenced in a study of blood T cell repertoires in COVID-19. TCRdb's table, derived via immunoSEQ multiplex PCR, lists solely in-frame clones and lacks some. This sample yields 100,000 to 150,000 clones, of which roughly 83% are seen a single time; approximately 35% belongs to the top ten. Sequencing was performed on peripheral blood. These TCRs come from a man between 35 and 55 years old with active or convalescent COVID-19.

Concerning this clone: Other DNA sequences in this specimen translate into the identical CDR3. This chain joins TRBV27 and TRBJ1-5, with TRBD1 matching 9 bases. The trim removed 5 bases at V and 5 bases at J, leaving 1 base unmatched. The CDR3 is made up of 13 amino acids. Germline-derived CDR1 and CDR2 are MNHEY and SMNVEV (reference sequence). CDR3 sequence reads: CASSRQGDQPQHF. The DNA for the CDR3 is TGTGCCAGCAGTAGACAGGGGGATCAGCCCCAGCATTTT.

The rearrangement uses TRBV9 and TRBJ1-3, with 10 bases fitting TRBD1. This CDR3 comprises 15 residues. The V gene's germline CDR1 is SGDLS and CDR2 YYNGEE. With 2 bases clipped from V and 2 bases from J, the junction kept 1 base outside the gene matches. CDR3 sequence reads: CASSVGQGAGNTIYF. The CDR3 DNA follows: TGTGCCAGCAGCGTCGGACAGGGGGCTGGAAACACCATATATTTT.

This chain connects TRBV4-3 to TRBJ1-2; TRBD1 agrees at 8 bases. The CDR3 loop spans 12 amino acids. The germline V gene encodes CDR1 LGHNA and CDR2 YSLEER. After removal of 6 bases from V and 4 bases from J, the junction contained 1 base not matched to a gene. The chain's CDR3 is CASRGTGYGYTF. In DNA form, the CDR3 reads TGCGCCAGCAGGGGGACAGGCTATGGCTACACCTTC.

V gene TRBV11-3 combines with J gene TRBJ2-5, with TRBD1 matching 8 bases. Germline CDR1 reads SGHNT; CDR2 reads YENEEA. The CDR3 loop spans 15 amino acids. The J segment lost 1 base and the V segment lost 0 bases, leaving 1 base of the junction unmatched. CDR3 region: CASSLDRGRQETQYF. In nucleotides, the CDR3 is TGTGCCAGCAGCTTAGACAGGGGGCGCCAAGAGACCCAGTACTTC.

The chain recombines TRBV5-1 with TRBJ2-3; perhaps TRBD2 as D (5 bases). The CDR3 extends over 13 amino acids. Trimming shortened V by 0 bases and J by 6 bases, and 8 bases separated the two germline ends. CDR1 is SGHRS and CDR2 is YFSETQ in the germline V gene. CDR3 loop: CASSLAERDTQYF. The CDR3, as DNA: TGCGCCAGCAGCTTGGCGGAGCGGGATACGCAGTATTTT.

In DNA form, the CDR3 reads TGTGCCAGCAGTTACCTCGGGACAGGATTACAAGAGACCCAGTACTTC. Its translation: CASSYLGTGLQETQYF. The rearrangement uses TRBV6-5 and TRBJ2-5; TRBD1 agrees at 8 bases. CDR1 is MNHEY and CDR2 is SVGAGI in the germline V gene. With 2 bases clipped from V and 2 bases from J, the junction kept 7 bases outside the gene matches. The CDR3 runs to 16 residues.

The rearrangement joins TRBV4-2 to TRBJ1-2; 7 bases match TRBD1. V lost 4 bases, J lost 3 bases, and 5 bases stayed unmatched. The CDR3 is made up of 14 amino acids. The germline V gene has CDR1 LGHNA and CDR2 YNFKEQ. The chain's CDR3 is CASSRTGSYYGYTF. The CDR3 region has the DNA TGTGCCAGCAGCCGGACAGGTTCCTACTATGGCTACACCTTC.

The chain employs TRBV30 and TRBJ1-1; D gene uncertain. There are 12 residues in the CDR3. Trimming shortened V by 8 bases and J by 6 bases, and 16 bases separated the two germline ends. In germline, CDR1 is GTSNPN, CDR2 SVGIG (reference sequence). The CDR3 bases are TGTGCCCGCGGTGACCTAGACCCTGAAGCTTTCTTT. This translates into CARGDLDPEAFF. Drawing the rest from reference TRBV30 and TRBJ1-1, the complete variable domain is SQTIHQWPATLVQPVGSPLSLECTVEGTSNPNLYWYRQAAGRGLQLLFYSVGIGQISSEVPQNLSASRPQDRQFILSSKKLLLSDSGFYLCARGDLDPEAFFGQGTRLTVV.

The chain joins TRBV19 to TRBJ2-7; tentative D call: TRBD2 (6 bases). Per germline, CDR1 LNHDA and CDR2 SQIVND (reference sequence). This CDR3 is 15 amino acids long. Trimming shortened V by 6 bases and J by 13 bases, and 28 bases separated the two germline ends. The CDR3 sequence is CASRDPKGREALPYF. CDR3 coding DNA: TGTGCCAGTAGGGACCCGAAGGGAAGGGAGGCCTTACCCTACTTC.

This clone was recorded once. V is TRBV9 and J is TRBJ2-3, with D perhaps matching TRBD1 (6 bases). Germline CDR1 is SGDLS and CDR2 is YYNGEE. Trimming stripped 1 base from V and 2 bases from J, with 14 bases between. CDR3 length equals 16 residues. In DNA, the CDR3 is TGTGCCAGCAGCGTAACGGGACATGGATACACAGATACGCAGTATTTT. It encodes CASSVTGHGYTDTQYF.

The V gene is TRBV7-9, the J gene TRBJ2-7; perhaps TRBD1 as D (5 bases). The V gene's germline CDR1 is SEHNR and CDR2 FQNEAQ (reference sequence). Trimming shortened V by 5 bases and J by 3 bases, and 23 bases separated the two germline ends. There are 17 residues in the CDR3. As DNA, the CDR3 is TGTGCCAGCAGCCCGCACCCGTCTCAGGGTTTGGGCTACGAGCAGTACTTC. Protein product: CASSPHPSQGLGYEQYF.

The chain links TRBV7-2 to TRBJ1-1; 8 nucleotides align to TRBD1. CDR3 length equals 13 residues. The germline V gene has CDR1 SGHTA and CDR2 FQGNSA. V was clipped by 5 bases and J by 4 bases; unmatched bases: 3. The CDR3: CASSADRATEAFF. The DNA of the CDR3 is TGTGCCAGCAGCGCGGACAGGGCCACTGAAGCTTTCTTT.

This clone was recorded a few times. The chain has TRBV20-1 and TRBJ1-1; the match to TRBD1 covers 8 bases. Per germline, CDR1 DFQATT and CDR2 SNEGSKA (reference sequence). V was pared by 3 bases and J by 1 base, with 4 bases of the junction left unmatched. The CDR3 sequence is 14 residues long. The DNA for the CDR3 is TGCAGTGCTAGTTCAGGGGGCTCGAACACTGAAGCTTTCTTT. This sequence encodes CSASSGGSNTEAFF.

The CDR3 spells CASSLDAGTGREAFF. The DNA for the CDR3 is TGTGCCAGCAGCTTAGACGCCGGGACAGGGCGAGAGGCTTTCTTT. The chain joins TRBV7-6 to TRBJ1-1, with 9 bases lining up with TRBD1. The germline V gene has CDR1 SGHVS and CDR2 FNYEAQ. V shed 1 base and J 11 bases; nucleotides not matched to a gene: 11. The CDR3 sequence is 15 residues long.

The chain joins TRBV30 to TRBJ2-1; D is unresolved. This CDR3 contains 11 residues. Between the trimmed V and J ends, which lost 0 bases and 8 bases, there was a span of 5 bases. Germline lookup yields CDR1 GTSNPN and CDR2 SVGIG (reference sequence). CDR3 nucleotides: TGTGCCTGGAGTGTACAAGATGAGCAGTTCTTC. This codes for CAWSVQDEQFF.

J is TRBJ2-2 and V is TRBV7-9, with 10 positions matching TRBD1. This CDR3 region has 16 residues. V was pared by 4 bases and J by 3 bases, with 5 bases of the junction left unmatched. CDR1 and CDR2 from the germline V gene are SEHNR and FQNEAQ (reference sequence). The CDR3 sequence: CASSSRGTGDTGELFF. In DNA, the CDR3 is TGTGCCAGCAGCTCCCGCGGGACAGGGGACACCGGGGAGCTGTTTTTT.

The chain combines TRBV6-2 or TRBV6-3 with TRBJ2-1, with D hard to call. CDR1 and CDR2 from the germline V gene are MNHEY and SVGEGT. The CDR3 has 11 residues. The V end was cut by 3 bases, the J end by 7 bases, with 4 bases between. For the CDR3, the DNA is TGTGCCAGCAGTTATTCTAATGAGCAGTTCTTC. It codes for CASSYSNEQFF.

The V and J genes are TRBV5-5 and TRBJ2-1; 9 nucleotides agree with TRBD2. V shed 0 bases, J shed 4 bases, and the junction held 5 bases outside the gene matches. This CDR3 spans 16 amino acids. Germline CDR1 and CDR2: SGHKS and YYEKEE (reference sequence). The CDR3 bases are TGTGCCAGCAGCTTGGCGATCCTAGCGGGGTACAATGAGCAGTTCTTC. This encodes CASSLAILAGYNEQFF.

The chain combines TRBV2 with TRBJ2-2; possible D gene TRBD1, 5 bases. This CDR3 has 13 amino acids. Per the germline V gene, CDR1 is SNHLY and CDR2 is FYNNEI. Trimming shortened V by 5 bases and J by 8 bases, and 12 bases separated the two germline ends. CDR3 residues: CASSTRADGELFF. DNA of the CDR3: TGTGCCAGCAGTACCAGGGCAGATGGGGAGCTGTTTTTT.